This T cell receptor beta chain derives from a study of blood T cell repertoires in COVID-19. Study at large: Material from acute and convalescent COVID-19 was sourced from the United States, Italy and Spain. The analysed material was cDNA or gDNA that came from T cells, B-cell-depleted T cells, or PBMCs.

Sequencing was performed with immunoSEQ multiplex PCR; in TCRdb, only in-frame clones are kept and a portion is missing. The table records 40,000 or so clones, 85% to 90% of them present only once. The sequence derives from a human donor in a cohort sampled during active COVID-19. The sample comprised peripheral blood.

The CDR3 loop is CASSQIGRASNEQYF. The CDR3 DNA follows: TGCGCCAGCAGTCAAATCGGCAGGGCCTCAAACGAGCAGTACTTC. V usage is TRBV5-1 and J usage is TRBJ2-7, with D possibly TRBD1 on 5 matching bases. The CDR3 extends over 15 amino acids. Germline V gives CDR1 SGHRS, CDR2 YFSETQ. V shed 5 bases and J shed 5 bases, with 20 bases lying between them.